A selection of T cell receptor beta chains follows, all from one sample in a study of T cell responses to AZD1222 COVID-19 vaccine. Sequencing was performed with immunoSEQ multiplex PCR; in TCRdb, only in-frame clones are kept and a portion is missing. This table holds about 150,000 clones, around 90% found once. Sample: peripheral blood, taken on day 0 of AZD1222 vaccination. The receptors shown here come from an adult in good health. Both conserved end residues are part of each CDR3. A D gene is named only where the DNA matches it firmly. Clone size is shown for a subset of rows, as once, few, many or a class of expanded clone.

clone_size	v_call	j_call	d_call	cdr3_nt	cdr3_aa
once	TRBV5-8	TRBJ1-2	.	TGTGCCAGCAGTGCAGGAAACTATGGCTACACCTTC	CASSAGNYGYTF
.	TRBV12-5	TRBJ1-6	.	TGTGCTAGTGGTTTGGACAGCCCGAATTCACCCCTCCACTTT	CASGLDSPNSPLHF
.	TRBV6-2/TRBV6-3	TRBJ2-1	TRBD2	TGTGCCAGCAGTTACCCCACTAGCGGGTTTTACAATGAGCAGTTCTTC	CASSYPTSGFYNEQFF
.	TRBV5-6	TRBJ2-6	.	TGTGCCAGCAGCTTGGTCCGGGACAACTCTGGGGCCAACGTCCTGACTTTC	CASSLVRDNSGANVLTF
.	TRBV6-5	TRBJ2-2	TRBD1	TGTGCCAGCAGTTACTTCCCCGGGACAGTCACCGGGGAGCTGTTTTTT	CASSYFPGTVTGELFF
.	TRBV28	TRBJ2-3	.	TGTGCCAGCAGTTTTTCAAATGCTGCGCAGTATTTT	CASSFSNAAQYF
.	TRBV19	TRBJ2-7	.	TGTGCCAGTAGTGTACGGGGCGAGGTGACCTACGAGCAGTACTTC	CASSVRGEVTYEQYF
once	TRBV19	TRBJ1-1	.	TGTGCCAGTACCGAATCAAGAGACATTATGAACACTGAAGCTTTCTTT	CASTESRDIMNTEAFF
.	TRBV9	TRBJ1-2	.	TGTGCCAGCAGCGACCGGACAGCGAGCTATGGCTACACCTTC	CASSDRTASYGYTF
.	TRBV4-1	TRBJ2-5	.	TGCGCCAGCAGCCAAGGCCCCGCCGGGACCTACCAAGAGACCCAGTACTTC	CASSQGPAGTYQETQYF
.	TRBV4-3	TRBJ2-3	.	TGCGCCAGCAGCCTCGTCCGGGTAGATACGCAGTATTTT	CASSLVRVDTQYF
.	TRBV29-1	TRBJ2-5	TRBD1	TGCAGCGTTTTACAGGGGGTGCAAGAGACCCAGTACTTC	CSVLQGVQETQYF
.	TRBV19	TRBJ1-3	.	TGTGCCAGTATCAAGGGGAGCTCTGGAAACACCATATATTTT	CASIKGSSGNTIYF
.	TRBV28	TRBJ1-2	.	TGTGCCAGCAGTTTAGCGGGAGATTATGGCTACACCTTC	CASSLAGDYGYTF
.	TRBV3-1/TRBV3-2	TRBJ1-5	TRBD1	TGTGCCAGCAGCCTAGGACAGGGTCGAAGTCAGCCCCAGCATTTT	CASSLGQGRSQPQHF
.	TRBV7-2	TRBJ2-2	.	TGTGCCAGCAGCAATCGGGGAGGGGAGCTGTTTTTT	CASSNRGGELFF
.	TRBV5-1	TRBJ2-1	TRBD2	TGCGCCAGCAGCCCCCGGGGGCTAGCGGGAGCGAATGAGCAGTTCTTC	CASSPRGLAGANEQFF
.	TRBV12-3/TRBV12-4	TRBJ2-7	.	TGTGCCAGCAGCCGATCTCGGGGTCACGAGCAGTACTTC	CASSRSRGHEQYF
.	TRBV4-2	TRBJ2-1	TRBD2	TGTGCCAGCAGCCAAGAAACAAGCGGGGCCGGCAGTGAGCAGTTCTTC	CASSQETSGAGSEQFF
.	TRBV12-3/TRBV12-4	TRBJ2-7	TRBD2	TGTGCCAGCAGTCCCGGGGGGGCAGACGAGCAGTACTTC	CASSPGGADEQYF
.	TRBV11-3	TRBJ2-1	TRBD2	TGTGCCAGCAGCTCGAGCGGGGGGGCGTACAATGAGCAGTTCTTC	CASSSSGGAYNEQFF
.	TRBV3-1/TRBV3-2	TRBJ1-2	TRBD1	TGTGCCAGCAGCCTGACAGGGGGCGATGGCTACACCTTC	CASSLTGGDGYTF
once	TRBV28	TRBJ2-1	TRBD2	TGTGCCAGCCGGGGGACTAGCACCTACAATGAGCAGTTCTTC	CASRGTSTYNEQFF
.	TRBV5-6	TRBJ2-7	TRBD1	TGTGCCAGCACCTGGGACAGGGGGCCCGAGCAGTACTTC	CASTWDRGPEQYF
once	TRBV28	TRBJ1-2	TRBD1	TGTGCCAGCAGTCTCTCCGGACAGGGGCCGGACTATGGCTACACCTTC	CASSLSGQGPDYGYTF
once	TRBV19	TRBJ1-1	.	TGTGCCAGTAGTCCGGCCCAATTGAACACTGAAGCTTTCTTT	CASSPAQLNTEAFF
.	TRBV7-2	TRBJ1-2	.	TGTGCCAGCAGCTCAGGTTGGGAGTCTAACTATGGCTACACCTTC	CASSSGWESNYGYTF
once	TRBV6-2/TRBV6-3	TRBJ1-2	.	TGTGCCAGCAGTCCAAGGAAATATGGCTACACCTTC	CASSPRKYGYTF
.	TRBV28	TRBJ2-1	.	TGTGCCAGCAGTCCTACATGGGATGAGCAGTTCTTC	CASSPTWDEQFF
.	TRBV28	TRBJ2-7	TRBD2	TGTGCCAGCAGTTTAGGACTAGCGGATATGGGCTTC	CASSLGLADMGF
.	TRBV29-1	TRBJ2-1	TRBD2	TGCAGCGTGTGGAGTAGCGGGAGACGAGGCTCCTACAATGAGCAGTTCTTC	CSVWSSGRRGSYNEQFF
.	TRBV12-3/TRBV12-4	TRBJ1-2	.	TGTGCCAGCAGTCCTACGTCCTACTATGGCTACACCTTC	CASSPTSYYGYTF
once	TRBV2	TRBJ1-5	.	TGTGCCAGCAGTGAAAGCAGGGATCAGCCCCAGCATTTT	CASSESRDQPQHF
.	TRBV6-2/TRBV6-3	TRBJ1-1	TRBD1	TGTGCCAGCAGTTACGACAGGGCATCTACCCCAGGGGGTGAAGCTTTCTTT	CASSYDRASTPGGEAFF
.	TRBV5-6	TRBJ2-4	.	TGTGCCAGCAGCCACCGGGTGAAGGACATTCAGTACTTC	CASSHRVKDIQYF
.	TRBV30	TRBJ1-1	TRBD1	TGTGCCTGGAGTAACAGGGGCACTGAAGCTTTCTTT	CAWSNRGTEAFF
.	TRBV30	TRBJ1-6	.	TGTGCCTGGAGTCCGGGAGGAGTGGGGTCCCTCCACTTT	CAWSPGGVGSLHF
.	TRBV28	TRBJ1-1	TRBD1	TGTGCCAGCACCCGGGTACAGGGTCGACAGGGGGCTTTCTTT	CASTRVQGRQGAFF
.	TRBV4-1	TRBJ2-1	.	TGCGCCAGCAGCCAAGTAGCGAACCACAGGAAAACCTACAATGAGCAGTTCTTC	CASSQVANHRKTYNEQFF
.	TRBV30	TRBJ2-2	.	TGTGCCTGGAGTGTCCGACTTGAGACCGGGGAGCTGTTTTTT	CAWSVRLETGELFF
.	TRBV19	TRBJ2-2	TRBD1	TGTGCCAGTAATTTTCCCTGGACAGGGCAGGGCACCGGGGAGCTGTTTTTT	CASNFPWTGQGTGELFF
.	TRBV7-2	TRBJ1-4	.	TGTGCCAGCAGCGGGATGGGGGAAAAACTGTTTTTT	CASSGMGEKLFF
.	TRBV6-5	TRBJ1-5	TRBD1	TGTGCCAGCAGTTGGGACAGGGTTTCCAATCAGCCCCAGCATTTT	CASSWDRVSNQPQHF
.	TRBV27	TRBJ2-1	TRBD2	TGTGCCAGCAGTTTATGGCTAGCGGACAATGAGCAGTTCTTC	CASSLWLADNEQFF
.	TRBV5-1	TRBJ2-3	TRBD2	TGCGCCAGCAGCTCCTGGACTAGCGGGGGAGGGAATACGCAGTATTTT	CASSSWTSGGGNTQYF
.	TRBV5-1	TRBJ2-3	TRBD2	TGCGCCAGCAGGAATGCCCCGGCGGGAGTCACAGATACGCAGTATTTT	CASRNAPAGVTDTQYF
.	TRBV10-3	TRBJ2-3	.	TGTGCCATCAGTGAGTCGACGGGGCGAGGAGGTGCGCAGTATTTT	CAISESTGRGGAQYF
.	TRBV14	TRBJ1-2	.	TGTGCCAGCAGCCAAGCCACCACCTTTAGCGGAGCTAACTATGGCTACACCTTC	CASSQATTFSGANYGYTF